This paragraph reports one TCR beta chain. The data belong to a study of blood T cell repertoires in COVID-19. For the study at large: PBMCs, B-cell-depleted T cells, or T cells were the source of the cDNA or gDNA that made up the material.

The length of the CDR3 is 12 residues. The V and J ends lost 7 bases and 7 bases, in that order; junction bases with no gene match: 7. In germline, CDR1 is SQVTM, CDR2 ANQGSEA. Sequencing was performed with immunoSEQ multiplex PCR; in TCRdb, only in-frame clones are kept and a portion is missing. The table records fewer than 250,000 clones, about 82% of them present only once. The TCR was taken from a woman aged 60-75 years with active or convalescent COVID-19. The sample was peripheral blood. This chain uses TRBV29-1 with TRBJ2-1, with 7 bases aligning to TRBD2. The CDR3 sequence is CSGAGASNEQFF. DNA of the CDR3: TGCAGCGGGGCGGGAGCCTCGAATGAGCAGTTCTTC.